Presented here are 20 T cell receptor beta chains from one specimen sequenced in a study of blood T cell repertoires in COVID-19. The repertoire was sequenced with immunoSEQ multiplex PCR; TCRdb's copy has only in-frame clones and lacks some. The sample includes 230,000 or so clones, around 82% of them seen just once. What was sequenced was peripheral blood. These receptors were obtained from a man in his forties with active or convalescent COVID-19.

V is TRBV7-3 and J is TRBJ2-1, with D perhaps matching TRBD2 (6 bases). This CDR3 region has 15 residues. V gave up 6 bases and J gave up 2 bases, with 14 bases separating them. From germline, CDR1 is SGHTA and CDR2 FQGTGA. CDR3 DNA: TGTGCCAGCAGTGCCCTGGGGGGAGCCTACAATGAGCAGTTCTTC. The encoded protein is CASSALGGAYNEQFF.

The V and J genes are TRBV6-5 and TRBJ1-2, with D possibly TRBD1 on 5 matching bases. The CDR3 has 13 residues. Germline CDR1 MNHEY, CDR2 SVGAGI. V lost 5 bases, J lost 7 bases, and 14 bases lay in between. The CDR3 DNA reads as TGTGCCAGCAGTCCAATTGAAGACAGTGGCTACACCTTC. Its protein product is CASSPIEDSGYTF.

This clone was detected once. The chain employs TRBV6-5 and TRBJ2-1, with D unclear. Trimming cost V 0 bases and J 0 bases, with 6 bases left between them. The CDR3 sequence is 15 residues long. CDR1 is MNHEY, CDR2 SVGAGI, per germline. The CDR3: CASSYSANSYNEQFF. The CDR3 DNA follows: TGTGCCAGCAGTTACTCCGCGAACTCCTACAATGAGCAGTTCTTC.

This clone was seen more than once but under ten times. V and J are TRBV12-5 and TRBJ2-5; TRBD2 matches 8 bases. The germline CDR1 and CDR2 sequences are LGHNT and FRNRAP. The CDR3 loop spans 15 amino acids. Unmatched junction bases numbered 11, after V lost 6 bases and J lost 5 bases. The CDR3 sequence is CASGDGQRGLETQYF. Here the CDR3 DNA reads TGTGCTAGTGGAGACGGGCAGCGGGGGTTGGAGACCCAGTACTTC.

This chain links TRBV7-6 with TRBJ2-1, with 8 bases matching TRBD2. CDR1 is SGHVS, CDR2 FNYEAQ, per germline. The CDR3 has 15 residues. The ends lost 4 bases at V and 3 bases at J; junction bases unmatched: 5. DNA for the CDR3: TGTGCCAGCAGCTCCCAAGCGGGGGACTACAATGAGCAGTTCTTC. Its translation: CASSSQAGDYNEQFF.

This chain links TRBV11-3 with TRBJ1-1; 11 bases line up with TRBD1. The CDR3 loop spans 16 amino acids. Germline CDR1 and CDR2: SGHNT and YENEEA. With V trimmed by 5 bases and J by 7 bases, 12 bases remained unmatched. The CDR3 bases are TGTGCCAGCAGCCACATCAGAGGACAGGGGGCTCATGAAGCTTTCTTT. It encodes CASSHIRGQGAHEAFF. Full variable domain (rest looked up from reference TRBV11-3 and TRBJ1-1): EAGVVQSPRYKIIEKKQPVAFWCNPISGHNTLYWYLQNLGQGPELLIRYENEEAVDDSQLPKDRFSAERLKGVDSTLKIQPAELGDSAVYLCASSHIRGQGAHEAFFGQGTRLTVV.

This clone occurred a few times. The chain links TRBV19 to TRBJ2-7, with TRBD2 identical over 9 bases. This CDR3 has 15 residues. The V segment lost 3 bases and the J segment 3 bases; nucleotides outside the gene matches: 6. CDR1 is LNHDA and CDR2 is SQIVND in the germline V gene (reference sequence). Here the CDR3 DNA reads TGTGCCAGTAGTATTTCTTCTAGCGGGAACTACGAGCAGTACTTC. This codes for CASSISSSGNYEQYF.

The chain links TRBV19 to TRBJ2-7; D is undetermined. There are 14 residues in the CDR3. The V gene lost 0 bases and the J gene lost 0 bases, with 6 bases spanning the gap. Germline lookup yields CDR1 LNHDA and CDR2 SQIVND (reference sequence). The CDR3 loop is CASSIDDSSYEQYF. The CDR3 nucleotides are TGTGCCAGTAGTATAGACGATAGCTCCTACGAGCAGTACTTC.

The V call is TRBV7-9, the J call TRBJ1-2; 9 positions agree with TRBD1. Trimming at V came to 5 bases and at J to 3 bases, leaving 13 bases not matched to a gene. CDR3 length equals 17 residues. Germline CDR1 and CDR2: SEHNR and FQNEAQ (reference sequence). The CDR3: CASSPGTGKGGDYGYTF. The CDR3 nucleotides are TGTGCCAGCAGCCCTGGGACAGGGAAGGGAGGAGACTATGGCTACACCTTC.

The J gene is TRBJ1-1, the V gene TRBV2; D call uncertain. V was cut by 1 base and J by 4 bases, with 13 bases left in between. Germline loops: CDR1 SNHLY, CDR2 FYNNEI. The CDR3 is 15 amino acids. CDR3 residues: CASSEGVFAGTEAFF. CDR3 DNA: TGTGCCAGCAGTGAAGGGGTATTCGCGGGCACTGAAGCTTTCTTT.

The chain has TRBV5-1 and TRBJ2-1; TRBD1 agrees at 10 bases. The CDR3 consists of 15 residues. J lost 5 bases, V lost 3 bases, and 5 bases had no gene match. Germline CDR1 reads SGHRS; CDR2 reads YFSETQ. The DNA of the CDR3 is TGCGCCAGCAGCTCCCGGGACAGGGGAAACAATGAGCAGTTCTTC. This encodes CASSSRDRGNNEQFF.

V usage is TRBV14 and J usage is TRBJ2-7; 7 bases agree with TRBD2. The CDR3 consists of 15 residues. J gave up 3 bases and V 0 bases, and 5 bases lay outside the gene matches. Germline V gene data show CDR1 as SGHDN and CDR2 as FVKESK. CDR3 bases: TGTGCCAGCAGCCAAGACCCGCGGGAGCGCTACGAGCAGTACTTC. The encoded protein is CASSQDPRERYEQYF. The variable domain in full, with the rest retrieved from reference TRBV14 and TRBJ2-7, is EAGVTQFPSHSVIEKGQTVTLRCDPISGHDNLYWYRRVMGKEIKFLLHFVKESKQDESGMPNNRFLAERTGGTYSTLKVQPAELEDSGVYFCASSQDPRERYEQYFGPGTRLTVT.

The chain carries TRBV11-3 and TRBJ2-1, with D tentatively TRBD2 (5 bases). The CDR3 covers 14 residues. Germline assignment: CDR1 SGHNT and CDR2 YENEEA. V lost 6 bases and J 0 bases, leaving 9 bases between the germline ends. Here the CDR3 reads CASSPRGSYNEQFF. CDR3 in DNA: TGTGCCAGCAGTCCTCGGGGCTCCTACAATGAGCAGTTCTTC.

The rearrangement joins TRBV7-2 to TRBJ2-2; D uncertain. Trimming stripped 4 bases from V and 6 bases from J, with 12 bases between. This CDR3 contains 14 residues. Germline CDR1 and CDR2: SGHTA and FQGNSA. The CDR3 DNA sequence: TGTGCCAGCAGCTCCCCGGTGAGCGCCGGGGAGCTGTTTTTT. This gives the protein CASSSPVSAGELFF.

The gene calls are TRBV9 and TRBJ1-2; the D gene is possibly TRBD1 (6 bases). The CDR3 runs 15 residues. Germline V gene data show CDR1 as SGDLS and CDR2 as YYNGEE. Trimming took 4 bases from V and 8 from J, leaving 21 bases between them. The CDR3 nucleotides read TGTGCCAGCAGCCCAGATACAGGGATGTATTCCGGCTACACCTTC. This codes for CASSPDTGMYSGYTF.

This chain joins TRBV7-2 and TRBJ2-5, with a tentative D call TRBD1 (5 bases). The V gene lost 8 bases and the J gene lost 2 bases, with 18 bases spanning the gap. This CDR3 spans 15 amino acids. Germline V lookup: CDR1 SGHTA, CDR2 FQGNSA. This CDR3 is CASSQGRAVQETQYF. The DNA of the CDR3 is TGTGCCAGCTCTCAAGGCAGGGCTGTTCAAGAGACCCAGTACTTC.

Notes on this clone: Germline is not matched at one junction end, which may reflect a read error. The chain is built from TRBV5-6 and TRBJ1-4; D might be TRBD1 (5 bases). Germline assignment: CDR1 SGHDT and CDR2 YYEEEE. CDR3 length: 13 amino acids. CDR3 DNA sequence: TGTGCCAGCAGCGGGCCCTCGGTGACAGAAGTTTTGTTT. It codes for CASSGPSVTEVLF.

In its sample, this clone was seen once. The genes are TRBV7-9 and TRBJ2-7; no reliable D call. CDR3 length equals 12 residues. Trimming took 6 bases from V and 2 from J, leaving 8 bases between them. Germline V gene lookup returns CDR1 SEHNR and CDR2 FQNEAQ (reference sequence). CDR3 residues: CASSPGPYEQYF. The CDR3 DNA reads as TGTGCCAGCAGTCCGGGTCCCTACGAGCAGTACTTC.

The chain uses TRBV19 and TRBJ1-5; 7 bases align to TRBD1. This CDR3 contains 16 residues. In germline, CDR1 is LNHDA, CDR2 SQIVND (reference sequence). The ends lost 5 bases at V and 0 bases at J; junction bases unmatched: 7. CDR3 protein: CASSSRTGYSNQPQHF. CDR3 coding DNA: TGTGCCAGTAGTTCACGGACAGGATATAGCAATCAGCCCCAGCATTTT.

This chain links TRBV18 with TRBJ1-2; 8 nucleotides line up with TRBD1. CDR1 is KGHSH and CDR2 is LQKENI in the germline V gene. V was pared by 1 base and J by 2 bases, with 6 bases of the junction left unmatched. The CDR3 is 16 amino acids. The CDR3 DNA follows: TGTGCCAGCTCACCACGCCCGGACAGGGTAAACTATGGCTACACCTTC. Translating it yields CASSPRPDRVNYGYTF.